This record covers a single T cell receptor (beta chain). Antigen: not known. Repertoires were generated with immunoSEQ multiplex PCR, while TCRdb's copy carries only in-frame clones and drops some. The sample includes 150,000 to 200,000 clones, roughly 94% of them seen just once. This sample was included in a study of T cell responses to AZD1222 COVID-19 vaccine. Germline assignment: CDR1 MNHNS and CDR2 SASEGT. V was clipped by 3 bases and J by 4 bases, with 8 bases between them. The CDR3 length is 13 residues. The study, taken as a whole, reports: Spike-specific TCR breadth and depth grew following two AZD1222 doses. White British ancestry dominated among donors, who included more females, and clonal diversity was possibly underestimated.

The TCR comes from an adult who received the AZD1222 COVID-19 vaccine. The chain carries TRBV6-1 and TRBJ2-3; D perhaps matches TRBD1 (5 bases). This material consisted of peripheral blood, taken 28 days after the second AZD1222 dose. CDR3 sequence: CASSELGPDTQYF. The CDR3 nucleotides read TGTGCCAGCAGTGAGTTGGGGCCAGATACGCAGTATTTT.